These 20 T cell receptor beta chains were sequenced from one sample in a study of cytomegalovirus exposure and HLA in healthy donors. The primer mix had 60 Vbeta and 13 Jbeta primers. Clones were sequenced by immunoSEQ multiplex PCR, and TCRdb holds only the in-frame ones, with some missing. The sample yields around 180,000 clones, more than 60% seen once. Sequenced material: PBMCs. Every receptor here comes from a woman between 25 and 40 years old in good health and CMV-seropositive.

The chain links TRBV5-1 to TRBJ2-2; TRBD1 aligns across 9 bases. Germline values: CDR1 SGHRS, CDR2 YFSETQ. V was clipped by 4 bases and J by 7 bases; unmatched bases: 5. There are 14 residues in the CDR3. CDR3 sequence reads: CASSRDREDGELFF. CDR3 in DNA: TGCGCCAGCAGCCGGGACAGGGAAGACGGGGAGCTGTTTTTT.

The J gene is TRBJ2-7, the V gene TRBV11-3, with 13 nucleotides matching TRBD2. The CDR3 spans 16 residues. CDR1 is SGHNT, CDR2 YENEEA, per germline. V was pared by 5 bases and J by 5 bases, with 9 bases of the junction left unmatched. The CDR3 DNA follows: TGTGCCAGCAGCCTGGGACTAGCGGGACTTATAAACGAGCAGTACTTC. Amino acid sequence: CASSLGLAGLINEQYF.

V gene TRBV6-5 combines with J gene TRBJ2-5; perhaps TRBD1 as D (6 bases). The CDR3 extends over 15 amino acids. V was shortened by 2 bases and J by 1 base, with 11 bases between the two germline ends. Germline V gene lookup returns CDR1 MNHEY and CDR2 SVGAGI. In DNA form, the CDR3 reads TGTGCCAGCAGTTACATGGGGGCAAGCCAAGAGACCCAGTACTTC. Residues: CASSYMGASQETQYF.

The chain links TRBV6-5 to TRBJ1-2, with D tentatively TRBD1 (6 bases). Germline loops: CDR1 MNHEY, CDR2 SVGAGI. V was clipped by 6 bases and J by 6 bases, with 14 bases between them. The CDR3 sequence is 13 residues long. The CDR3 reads CASRSSGVHGYTF. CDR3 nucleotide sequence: TGTGCCAGCAGGTCCTCAGGGGTACATGGCTACACCTTC.

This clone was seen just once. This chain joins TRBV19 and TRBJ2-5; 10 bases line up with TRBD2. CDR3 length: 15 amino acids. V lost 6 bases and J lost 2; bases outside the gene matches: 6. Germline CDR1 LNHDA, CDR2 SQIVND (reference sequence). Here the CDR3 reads CASSSGLAVQETQYF. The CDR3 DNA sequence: TGTGCCAGTAGCAGCGGACTAGCGGTACAAGAGACCCAGTACTTC.

CDR3 protein: CASSLVAETTYEQYF. The CDR3 region has the DNA TGTGCCAGCAGCTTAGTAGCGGAGACTACCTACGAGCAGTACTTC. The chain uses TRBV7-2 and TRBJ2-7; D perhaps matches TRBD2 (6 bases). Trimming took off 1 base at V and 2 bases at J, with 12 bases between the two ends. The CDR3 has 15 amino acids. CDR1 and CDR2 (germline): SGHTA, FQGNSA. The full variable domain, its missing parts supplied by reference TRBV7-2 and TRBJ2-7, is GAGVSQSPSNKVTEKGKDVELRCDPISGHTALYWYRQSLGQGLEFLIYFQGNSAPDKSGLPSDRFSAERTGGSVSTLTIQRTQQEDSAVYLCASSLVAETTYEQYFGPGTRLTVT.

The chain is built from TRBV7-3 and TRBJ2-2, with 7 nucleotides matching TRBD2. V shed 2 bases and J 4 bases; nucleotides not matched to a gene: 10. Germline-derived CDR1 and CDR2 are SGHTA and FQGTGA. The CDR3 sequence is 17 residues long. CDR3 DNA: TGTGCCAGCAGCTTAGACTTGGAGCGGGGATCCACCGGGGAGCTGTTTTTT. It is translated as CASSLDLERGSTGELFF.

The CDR3 nucleotides are TGTGCCAGCAGCTACGGGACAGGGGCATCATTGCAGTACTTC. This sequence encodes CASSYGTGASLQYF. This chain joins TRBV5-6 and TRBJ2-7, with 10 positions matching TRBD1. The germline V gene encodes CDR1 SGHDT and CDR2 YYEEEE. The CDR3 has 14 amino acids. The V segment lost 3 bases and the J segment 9 bases; nucleotides outside the gene matches: 9.

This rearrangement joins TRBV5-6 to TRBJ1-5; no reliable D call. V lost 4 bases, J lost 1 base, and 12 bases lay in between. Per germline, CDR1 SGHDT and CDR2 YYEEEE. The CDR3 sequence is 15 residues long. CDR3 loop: CASSPRGRSNQPQHF. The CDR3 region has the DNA TGTGCCAGCAGCCCGCGCGGGAGGAGCAATCAGCCCCAGCATTTT.

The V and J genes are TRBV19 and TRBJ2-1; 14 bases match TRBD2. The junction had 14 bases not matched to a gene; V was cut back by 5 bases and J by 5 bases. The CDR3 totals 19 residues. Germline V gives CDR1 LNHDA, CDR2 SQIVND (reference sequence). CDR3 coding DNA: TGTGCCAGTAGTTCAGGACTAGCGGGAGGCGCGATCAACCACAATGAGCAGTTCTTC. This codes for CASSSGLAGGAINHNEQFF.

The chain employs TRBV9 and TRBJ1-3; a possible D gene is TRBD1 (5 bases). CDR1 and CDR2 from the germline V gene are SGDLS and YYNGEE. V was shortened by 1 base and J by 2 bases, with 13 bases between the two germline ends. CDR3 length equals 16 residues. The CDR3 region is CASSVTGGVTGNTIYF. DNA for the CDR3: TGTGCCAGCAGCGTAACCGGGGGAGTAACTGGAAACACCATATATTTT. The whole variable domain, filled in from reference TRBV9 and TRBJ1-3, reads DSGVTQTPKHLITATGQRVTLRCSPRSGDLSVYWYQQSLDQGLQFLIQYYNGEERAKGNILERFSAQQFPDLHSELNLSSLELGDSALYFCASSVTGGVTGNTIYFGEGSWLTVV.

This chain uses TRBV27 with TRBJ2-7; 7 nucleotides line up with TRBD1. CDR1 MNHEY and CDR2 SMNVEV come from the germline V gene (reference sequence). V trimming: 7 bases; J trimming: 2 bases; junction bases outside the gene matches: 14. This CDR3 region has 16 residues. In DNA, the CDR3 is TGTGCCAGCAATCCCTCTCAACAGGGGTACGCCTACGAGCAGTACTTC. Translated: CASNPSQQGYAYEQYF.

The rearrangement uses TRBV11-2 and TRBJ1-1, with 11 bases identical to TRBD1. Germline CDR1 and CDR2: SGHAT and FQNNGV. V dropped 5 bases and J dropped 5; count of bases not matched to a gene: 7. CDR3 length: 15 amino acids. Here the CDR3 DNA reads TGTGCCAGCAGCAAGGGACAGGGGGACGCGACTGAAGCTTTCTTT. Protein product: CASSKGQGDATEAFF.

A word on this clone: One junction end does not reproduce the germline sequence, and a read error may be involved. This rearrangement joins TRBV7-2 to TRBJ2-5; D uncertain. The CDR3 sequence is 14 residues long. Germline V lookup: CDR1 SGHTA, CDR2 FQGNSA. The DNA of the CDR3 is TGTGCCAGCAGCTTAGGGAGCTTACAAGGGACCCAGTACTTC. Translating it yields CASSLGSLQGTQYF. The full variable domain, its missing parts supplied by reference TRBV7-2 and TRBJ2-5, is GAGVSQSPSNKVTEKGKDVELRCDPISGHTALYWYRQSLGQGLEFLIYFQGNSAPDKSGLPSDRFSAERTGGSVSTLTIQRTQQEDSAVYLCASSLGSLQGTQYFGPGTRLLVL.

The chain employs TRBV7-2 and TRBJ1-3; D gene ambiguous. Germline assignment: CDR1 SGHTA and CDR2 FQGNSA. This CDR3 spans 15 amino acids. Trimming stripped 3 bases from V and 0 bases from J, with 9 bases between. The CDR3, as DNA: TGTGCCAGCAGCTTTGAGGGTCTCTCTGGAAACACCATATATTTT. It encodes CASSFEGLSGNTIYF.

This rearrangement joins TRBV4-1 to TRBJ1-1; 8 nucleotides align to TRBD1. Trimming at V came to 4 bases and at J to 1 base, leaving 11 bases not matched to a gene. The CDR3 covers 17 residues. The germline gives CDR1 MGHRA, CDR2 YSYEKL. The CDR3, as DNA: TGCGCCAGCAGCCTATTTCCTTTGGGGACAGGGAACACTGAAGCTTTCTTT. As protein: CASSLFPLGTGNTEAFF.

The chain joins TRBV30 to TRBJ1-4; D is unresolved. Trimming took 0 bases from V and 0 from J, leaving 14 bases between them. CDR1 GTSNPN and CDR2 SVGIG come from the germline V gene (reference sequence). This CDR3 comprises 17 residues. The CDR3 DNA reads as TGTGCCTGGAGTGTAACGGGAGGCAGCACAACTAATGAAAAACTGTTTTTT. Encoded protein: CAWSVTGGSTTNEKLFF.

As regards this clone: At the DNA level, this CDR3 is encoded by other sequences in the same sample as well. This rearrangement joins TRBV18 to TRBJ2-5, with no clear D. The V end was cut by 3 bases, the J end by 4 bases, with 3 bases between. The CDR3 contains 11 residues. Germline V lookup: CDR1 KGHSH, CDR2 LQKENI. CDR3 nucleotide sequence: TGTGCCAGCTCACCCGGAGAGACCCAGTACTTC. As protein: CASSPGETQYF.

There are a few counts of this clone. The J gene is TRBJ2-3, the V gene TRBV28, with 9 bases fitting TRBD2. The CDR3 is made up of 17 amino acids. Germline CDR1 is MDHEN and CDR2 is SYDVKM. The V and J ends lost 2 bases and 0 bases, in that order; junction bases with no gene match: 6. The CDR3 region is CASSLRASGASTDTQYF. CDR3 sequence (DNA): TGTGCCAGCAGTTTACGGGCTAGCGGGGCTAGCACAGATACGCAGTATTTT.

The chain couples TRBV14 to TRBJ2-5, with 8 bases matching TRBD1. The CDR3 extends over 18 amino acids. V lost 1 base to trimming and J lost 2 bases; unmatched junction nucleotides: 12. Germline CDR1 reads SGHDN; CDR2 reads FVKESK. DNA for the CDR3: TGTGCCAGCAGCCAAGCTTTTTCCAGGGGGCTATCTCAAGAGACCCAGTACTTC. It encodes CASSQAFSRGLSQETQYF.